The 11 T cell receptor beta chains given below trace back to one sample, sequenced in a study of a mutant IDH1 vaccine in newly diagnosed glioma. The time point denotes: week 23, last vaccination. Topical imiquimod accompanied each vaccine dose, which consisted of 300 ug of mutant IDH1 20-mer peptide. Antigens of these TCRs are unknown. The assay was immunoSEQ multiplex PCR, and TCRdb's table has in-frame clones only and misses some. Here the sample spans over 55,000 clones, roughly 81% being singletons. The sequencing used PBMCs, collected from a glioma patient whose treatment included an IDH1 peptide vaccine. These receptor sequences come from a woman between 40 and 50 years old with glioma. Some clones in this sample may be carry-over from other donors' samples.

This clone showed up just once. The chain joins TRBV5-4 to TRBJ1-2, with D possibly being TRBD1 (6 bases). Germline-derived CDR1 and CDR2 are SGHNT and YYREEE (reference sequence). V dropped 5 bases and J dropped 3 bases, with 14 bases sitting between them. The CDR3 consists of 14 residues. CDR3 loop: CASRTLGAYYGYTF. The CDR3 DNA follows: TGTGCCAGCAGAACATTGGGGGCCTACTATGGCTACACCTTC.

The chain has TRBV2 and TRBJ2-5; D could derive from TRBD1 or TRBD2 (5 bases each). Germline CDR1 SNHLY, CDR2 FYNNEI. Trimming pared 6 bases from V and 5 bases from J, leaving 10 bases between. The CDR3 spans 12 residues. CDR3 amino acids: CASRGEGETQYF. The CDR3 nucleotides read TGTGCCAGCAGGGGCGAGGGGGAGACCCAGTACTTC.

This clone was counted a few times. The chain combines TRBV2 with TRBJ1-5; TRBD1 matches at 7 bases. V lost 7 bases and J lost 4; bases outside the gene matches: 16. Germline assignment: CDR1 SNHLY and CDR2 FYNNEI. There are 17 residues in the CDR3. CDR3 amino acids: CASNRDREFPRNQPQHF. DNA of the CDR3: TGTGCCAGCAATCGAGACAGGGAATTTCCCCGTAATCAGCCCCAGCATTTT.

The rearrangement links TRBV7-9 to TRBJ1-1; D unclear. Trimming removed 2 bases from V and 5 bases from J, with 15 bases in between. The CDR3 consists of 15 residues. CDR1 SEHNR and CDR2 FQNEAQ come from the germline V gene (reference sequence). The CDR3 loop reads CASSLSDWGKTEAFF. The CDR3 DNA reads TGTGCCAGCAGCTTATCTGACTGGGGTAAAACTGAAGCTTTCTTT.

This rearrangement joins TRBV5-6 to TRBJ1-4, with a tentative D call TRBD1 (5 bases). V was pared by 3 bases and J by 10 bases, with 22 bases between. The CDR3 has 16 amino acids. Germline V gene lookup returns CDR1 SGHDT and CDR2 YYEEEE. CDR3 protein: CASSSTIIPGRGKLFF. The CDR3 nucleotides read TGTGCCAGCAGCTCAACGATAATTCCGGGGCGAGGAAAACTGTTTTTT.

The J gene is TRBJ2-6, the V gene TRBV4-1; D uncertain. The CDR3 spans 16 residues. Deletions cut 1 base from V and 1 base from J, with 8 bases between. Per the germline V gene, CDR1 is MGHRA and CDR2 is YSYEKL. CDR3: CASSQVLLSGANVLTF. Here the CDR3 DNA reads TGCGCCAGCAGCCAAGTTCTCCTATCTGGGGCCAACGTCCTGACTTTC.

This clone was counted once. V usage is TRBV27 and J usage is TRBJ1-6, with a weak D call TRBD1 (6 bases). The CDR3 covers 14 residues. Germline loops: CDR1 MNHEY, CDR2 SMNVEV (reference sequence). V was trimmed by 10 bases and J by 6 bases, leaving 16 bases between them. The CDR3 DNA is TGTGCCACCGGAACCGGGACACTTAATTCACCCCTCCACTTT. This translates into CATGTGTLNSPLHF.

The chain couples TRBV2 to TRBJ1-6; D possibly corresponds to TRBD1 (6 bases). The CDR3 consists of 15 residues. Trimming pared 2 bases from V and 6 bases from J, leaving 11 bases between. Germline CDR1 is SNHLY and CDR2 is FYNNEI. The CDR3 reads CASSEWGAGNSPLHF. CDR3 DNA sequence: TGTGCCAGCAGTGAATGGGGGGCGGGTAATTCACCCCTCCACTTT.

This rearrangement joins TRBV19 to TRBJ2-6; D is unresolved. With 3 bases removed from V and 0 bases from J, the gap between germline ends came to 6 bases. This CDR3 is 15 amino acids long. Germline CDR1 LNHDA, CDR2 SQIVND (reference sequence). The CDR3 region is CASSISLSGANVLTF. The CDR3 bases are TGTGCCAGTAGTATCTCTCTCTCTGGGGCCAACGTCCTGACTTTC. Together with reference TRBV19 and TRBJ2-6, the CDR3 gives the full variable domain: DGGITQSPKYLFRKEGQNVTLSCEQNLNHDAMYWYRQDPGQGLRLIYYSQIVNDFQKGDIAEGYSVSREKKESFPLTVTSAQKNPTAFYLCASSISLSGANVLTFGAGSRLTVL.

This rearrangement joins TRBV5-1 to TRBJ1-3; 8 bases align to TRBD1. The germline V gene has CDR1 SGHRS and CDR2 YFSETQ. The CDR3 consists of 17 residues. J was trimmed by 2 bases and V by 4 bases; bases with no gene match: 11. CDR3 DNA sequence: TGCGCCAGCAGCAAAACCTTAGGACAGGGAACTGGAAACACCATATATTTT. This sequence encodes CASSKTLGQGTGNTIYF.

The chain joins TRBV11-2 to TRBJ1-2; D ambiguous. Trimming shortened V by 5 bases and J by 4 bases, and 14 bases separated the two germline ends. The germline gives CDR1 SGHAT, CDR2 FQNNGV. The CDR3 extends over 14 amino acids. This CDR3 reads CASSPLGRRYGYTF. DNA of the CDR3: TGTGCCAGCAGCCCCCTTGGCAGGCGCTATGGCTACACCTTC.